These T cell receptor beta chains were read from a single sample in a study of T cells after posttransplantation cyclophosphamide. Some clones are missing from TCRdb's copy, which holds only in-frame ones; the method was immunoSEQ multiplex PCR. The table lists roughly 18,000 clones, 83% of them singletons. The sample taken for sequencing was memory CD4+ T cells sorted from blood. The receptors originated from a man aged 30 to 45 in good health and a related stem cell transplant donor. Each CDR3 is given with its conserved first and last residue. The D gene is left open where the match is weak. Expanded clones get a size class; other rows say once, few or many, or leave the size out.

CASSFRGGYTF | TGTGCCAGCAGCTTCAGGGGCGGCTACACCTTC | NA | NA | TRBJ1-2 | TRBV5-6 | 11
CASSPNSQNTEAFF | TGTGCCAGCTCACCAAACAGTCAGAACACTGAAGCTTTCTTT | NA | NA | TRBJ1-1 | TRBV18 | 14
CASSLEGHQNTGELFF | TGTGCCAGCAGTCTCGAGGGACACCAGAACACCGGGGAGCTGTTTTTT | NA | once | TRBJ2-2 | TRBV2 | 16
CASSPPAILNTEAFF | TGTGCCAGCTCACCACCTGCTATCTTGAACACTGAAGCTTTCTTT | NA | once | TRBJ1-1 | TRBV18 | 15
CASSQDPSSEGVKNIQYF | TGCGCCAGCAGCCAAGATCCGTCAAGCGAGGGGGTTAAAAACATTCAGTACTTC | NA | NA | TRBJ2-4 | TRBV4-3 | 18
CASSLSRGGEAFF | TGCGCCAGCAGCTTAAGCCGCGGAGGTGAAGCTTTCTTT | NA | NA | TRBJ1-1 | TRBV5-1 | 13
CASSSQGTNEQFF | TGCGCCAGCAGCTCACAGGGGACCAATGAGCAGTTCTTC | TRBD1 | NA | TRBJ2-1 | TRBV5-1 | 13
CASSRLNFRGQSSGANVLTF | TGTGCCAGCAGCCGCCTGAACTTTAGGGGACAAAGCTCTGGGGCCAACGTCCTGACTTTC | NA | NA | TRBJ2-6 | TRBV13 | 20
CASSFLRAGTGGLDTQYF | TGTGCCAGCAGCTTCCTTCGCGCCGGGACAGGGGGATTAGATACGCAGTATTTT | TRBD1 | NA | TRBJ2-3 | TRBV27 | 18
CATSRQRGGPETQYF | TGTGCCACCAGCAGACAACGGGGGGGCCCCGAGACCCAGTACTTC | TRBD2 | NA | TRBJ2-5 | TRBV15 | 15
CASSRDTRNYGYTF | TGTGCCAGCAGTCGGGACACGCGGAACTATGGCTACACCTTC | NA | few | TRBJ1-2 | TRBV27 | 14
CASSFTGSNQPQHF | TGTGCCAGCAGCTTTACAGGAAGCAATCAGCCCCAGCATTTT | NA | NA | TRBJ1-5 | TRBV5-5 | 14
CASSYSGVPGETQYF | TGTGCCAGCAGTTACTCCGGGGTGCCGGGGGAGACCCAGTACTTC | NA | NA | TRBJ2-5 | TRBV6-5 | 15
CASSPGGSAYNEQFF | TGTGCCAGCAGCCCAGGGGGGTCGGCCTACAATGAGCAGTTCTTC | NA | NA | TRBJ2-1 | TRBV7-8 | 15
CASSLDAGGRGNEQFF | TGCGCCAGCAGCTTGGATGCGGGCGGCCGTGGCAATGAGCAGTTCTTC | NA | NA | TRBJ2-1 | TRBV5-1 | 16
CASSPGRAGGTYEQYF | TGTGCCAGTAGTCCCGGGAGGGCAGGGGGGACCTACGAGCAGTACTTC | NA | NA | TRBJ2-7 | TRBV19 | 16
CASSSAGGARETQYF | TGCGCCAGCAGCTCGGCAGGTGGGGCGCGGGAGACCCAGTACTTC | NA | NA | TRBJ2-5 | TRBV5-1 | 15
CASSIEGPRVGYTF | TGTGCCAGCAGTATAGAGGGCCCCCGGGTAGGCTACACCTTC | NA | NA | TRBJ1-2 | TRBV25-1 | 14
CASSQEPTGGALQETQYF | TGTGCCAGCAGCCAAGAACCGACAGGGGGCGCGTTGCAAGAGACCCAGTACTTC | TRBD1 | NA | TRBJ2-5 | TRBV4-2 | 18
CASSLRAGGSTDTQYF | TGTGCCAGCAGCTTGAGGGCAGGGGGGTCCACAGATACGCAGTATTTT | NA | NA | TRBJ2-3 | TRBV7-6 | 16
CASSARDFGSYNEQFF | TGTGCCAGCAGCGCCCGGGACTTTGGCTCCTACAATGAGCAGTTCTTC | NA | NA | TRBJ2-1 | TRBV9 | 16
CASSPGEAGGGLRTDTQYF | TGTGCCAGCAGCCCAGGGGAGGCTGGCGGGGGGCTTCGCACAGATACGCAGTATTTT | TRBD2 | NA | TRBJ2-3 | TRBV4-2 | 19
CARSLNGGETQYF | TGTGCCAGAAGCTTGAACGGAGGGGAGACCCAGTACTTC | NA | NA | TRBJ2-5 | TRBV5-3 | 13